These 17 T cell receptor beta chains were sequenced from one sample in a study of CD8 T cells in ankylosing spondylitis. MiXCR, applied by TCRdb to the 5' RACE reads, yields one record per CDR3 protein. Here the sample spans around 340,000 distinct CDR3 sequences, approximately 20% being singletons. Sequenced: blood, either unsorted or a sorted T cell fraction (not recorded which). The origin of the receptors is a male donor with ankylosing spondylitis or in good health (not recorded which).

The chain carries TRBV2 and TRBJ2-5; D is tentatively TRBD1 or TRBD2 (5 bases each). Trimming removed 0 bases from V and 5 bases from J, with 10 bases in between. The CDR3 is 14 residues long. Germline assignment: CDR1 SNHLY and CDR2 FYNNEI. In DNA form, the CDR3 reads TGTGCCAGCAGTGAAGCGAGGGGTGGGGAGACCCAGTACTTC. Its protein is CASSEARGGETQYF.

V and J are TRBV7-9 and TRBJ2-1, with TRBD2 as a possible D gene (5 bases). The CDR3 is made up of 13 amino acids. CDR1 is SEHNR and CDR2 is FQNEAQ in the germline V gene (reference sequence). Trimming took off 6 bases at V and 10 bases at J, with 16 bases between the two ends. CDR3 bases: TGTGCCAGCAGACGGAGTGAGGGAGTCGAGCAGTTCTTC. Protein sequence: CASRRSEGVEQFF.

This chain joins TRBV28 and TRBJ2-7; D perhaps matches TRBD2 (6 bases). Germline V gene data show CDR1 as MDHEN and CDR2 as SYDVKM. This CDR3 is built from 15 residues. Trimming removed 6 bases at V and 1 base at J, with 16 bases between. The CDR3 region has the DNA TGTGCCAGCAGCTCGCGGGACCCGATTTCCTACGAGCAGTACTTC. Amino acids: CASSSRDPISYEQYF.

The rearrangement links TRBV6-4 to TRBJ2-3, with D perhaps TRBD2 (6 bases). Germline values: CDR1 MRHNA, CDR2 SNTAGT. The CDR3 is 13 amino acids. Trimming cost V 3 bases and J 5 bases, with 9 bases left between them. The CDR3 region is CASSDYGGDTQYF. The CDR3, as DNA: TGTGCCAGCAGTGATTACGGGGGAGATACGCAGTATTTT.

The CDR3, as DNA: TGTGCCAGCAGCACCTACGACGGGAATGAGCAGTTCTTC. The encoded protein is CASSTYDGNEQFF. The chain couples TRBV7-8 to TRBJ2-1; no reliable D call. Germline values: CDR1 SGHVS, CDR2 FQNEAQ. The CDR3 loop spans 13 amino acids. V lost 5 bases and J 7 bases, leaving 12 bases between the germline ends.

The chain joins TRBV27 to TRBJ2-7; D might be TRBD2 (5 bases). Between the trimmed V and J ends, which lost 6 bases and 3 bases, there was a span of 12 bases. Germline V gene sequence: CDR1 MNHEY, CDR2 SMNVEV (reference sequence). The CDR3 sequence is 13 residues long. This chain's CDR3 is CASSSVANYEQYF. The CDR3 DNA reads TGTGCCAGCAGCTCTGTAGCGAACTACGAGCAGTACTTC.

This clonotype was observed a handful of times. The CDR3 coding sequence is TGCGCCAGCAGCCAAGGTTCCCCCCAGCGGGAGACCCAGTACTTC. It codes for CASSQGSPQRETQYF. The V call is TRBV4-1, the J call TRBJ2-5, with a possible D match to TRBD2 (5 bases). The CDR3 has 15 residues. The V gene lost 1 base and the J gene lost 5 bases, with 14 bases spanning the gap. The germline V gene has CDR1 MGHRA and CDR2 YSYEKL.

This chain joins TRBV27 and TRBJ2-7, with D possibly TRBD1 on 6 matching bases. The CDR3 consists of 15 residues. Trimming took off 2 bases at V and 4 bases at J, with 15 bases between the two ends. CDR1 is MNHEY and CDR2 is SMNVEV in the germline V gene (reference sequence). The CDR3 nucleotides are TGTGCCAGCAGTTTAAGCCCAGGGGCTGGGTACGAGCAGTACTTC. Its protein is CASSLSPGAGYEQYF.

This chain connects TRBV2 to TRBJ2-4; no clear D. The germline gives CDR1 SNHLY, CDR2 FYNNEI. The V end lost 7 bases, the J end lost 8 bases, and 9 bases lay between the germline ends. The CDR3 consists of 11 residues. The CDR3 reads CASIGLDIQYF. The CDR3 DNA sequence: TGTGCCAGCATCGGTCTGGACATTCAGTACTTC.

This chain links TRBV7-8 with TRBJ2-2, with D possibly matching TRBD1 (5 bases). The germline V gene has CDR1 SGHVS and CDR2 FQNEAQ. V lost 7 bases and J lost 6, with 9 bases in between. The CDR3 is 12 amino acids. This CDR3 is CASMGPPGELFF. The CDR3 coding sequence is TGTGCCAGCATGGGGCCTCCCGGGGAGCTGTTTTTT.

This clonotype has only a few counts. This chain joins TRBV12-3 or TRBV12-4 and TRBJ1-4, with D perhaps matching TRBD1 (6 bases). Trimming shortened V by 5 bases and J by 8 bases, and 9 bases separated the two germline ends. This CDR3 spans 12 amino acids. The CDR3 sequence: CASSQTGEKLFF. As DNA, the CDR3 is TGTGCCAGCAGTCAAACAGGGGAAAAACTGTTTTTT.

The J gene is TRBJ2-7, the V gene TRBV10-3; 9 nucleotides align to TRBD2. CDR3 size: 15 residues. V was pared by 3 bases and J by 2 bases, with 5 bases of the junction left unmatched. The germline V gene has CDR1 ENHRY and CDR2 SYGVKD. Here the CDR3 reads CAISEEAGGPYEQYF. Here the CDR3 DNA reads TGTGCCATCAGTGAAGAAGCGGGGGGCCCCTACGAGCAGTACTTC.

This clonotype was counted a few times. The chain combines TRBV9 with TRBJ2-1; a possible D gene is TRBD2 (5 bases). Germline CDR1 and CDR2: SGDLS and YYNGEE. V was trimmed by 3 bases and J by 9 bases, leaving 16 bases between them. There are 14 residues in the CDR3. The CDR3 loop is CASSDPLGPSEQFF. The CDR3 DNA reads as TGTGCCAGCAGCGACCCACTAGGACCTAGTGAGCAGTTCTTC.

This clonotype was seen only a few times. The rearrangement uses TRBV7-8 and TRBJ2-1, with no clear D. This CDR3 contains 17 residues. Germline CDR1 is SGHVS and CDR2 is FQNEAQ. V lost 4 bases to trimming and J lost 4 bases, with 20 bases between them. CDR3 sequence reads: CASSWGSTRSNYNEQFF. In DNA, the CDR3 is TGTGCCAGCAGCTGGGGATCGACACGTTCTAATTACAATGAGCAGTTCTTC.

The genes are TRBV7-8 and TRBJ2-1; 14 nucleotides match TRBD2. The CDR3 has 15 residues. The germline gives CDR1 SGHVS, CDR2 FQNEAQ. V shed 5 bases, J shed 7 bases, and the junction held 4 bases outside the gene matches. The CDR3 nucleotides read TGTGCCAGCAGCCCTTGGACTAGCGGGGGGAATGAGCAGTTCTTC. The encoded protein is CASSPWTSGGNEQFF.

This chain joins TRBV4-1 and TRBJ2-1; D is ambiguous. The germline V gene encodes CDR1 MGHRA and CDR2 YSYEKL. This CDR3 has 14 residues. Trimming left V 4 bases short and J 7 bases short, with 14 bases between. CDR3: CASSPLGIGNEQFF. The CDR3 DNA is TGCGCCAGCAGCCCCCTAGGGATCGGAAATGAGCAGTTCTTC.

This clonotype was counted between two and nine times. V is TRBV5-1 and J is TRBJ1-2; tentatively, D is TRBD1 (5 bases). The CDR3 spans 14 residues. Germline V CDR1 and CDR2: SGHRS, YFSETQ. V dropped 2 bases and J dropped 4 bases, with 12 bases sitting between them. In DNA, the CDR3 is TGCGCCAGCAGCTTCTCAGGCGGGACCTATGGCTACACCTTC. This codes for CASSFSGGTYGYTF. The whole variable domain, filled in from reference TRBV5-1 and TRBJ1-2, reads KAGVTQTPRYLIKTRGQQVTLSCSPISGHRSVSWYQQTPGQGLQFLFEYFSETQRNKGNFPGRFSGRQFSNSRSEMNVSTLELGDSALYLCASSFSGGTYGYTFGSGTRLTVV.